The 32 T cell receptor beta chains presented below share a single source sample, sequenced in a study of T cells in narcolepsy. Data came from immunoSEQ multiplex PCR; TCRdb stores just in-frame clones and leaves some out. There are under 11,000 clones in the sample; approximately 70% occur only once, and 20% to 25% lies in the top ten. Sequencing used CD45RA- memory CD8+ T cells from PBMCs. These receptor sequences come from a human donor with narcolepsy.

This chain joins TRBV29-1 and TRBJ2-1; no definite D call. The germline V gene encodes CDR1 SQVTM and CDR2 ANQGSEA. The length of the CDR3 is 12 residues. V was clipped by 0 bases and J by 8 bases, with 8 bases between them. The CDR3 region is CSVEDLGDEQFF. The DNA of the CDR3 is TGCAGCGTTGAAGATCTAGGCGATGAGCAGTTCTTC.

The CDR3 DNA is TGCAGCGTGCCGGGACTAGCACTCTCCTACAATGAGCAGTTCTTC. Protein: CSVPGLALSYNEQFF. This chain connects TRBV29-1 to TRBJ2-1; 9 nucleotides align to TRBD2. The CDR3 spans 15 residues. Germline-derived CDR1 and CDR2 are SQVTM and ANQGSEA. V was pared by 6 bases and J by 0 bases, with 6 bases of the junction left unmatched.

This clone was detected only a few times. This chain uses TRBV6-6 with TRBJ1-1; TRBD1 might be the D (6 bases). Trimming took off 0 bases at V and 3 bases at J, with 14 bases between the two ends. CDR3 length equals 16 residues. Germline lookup yields CDR1 MNHNY and CDR2 SVGAGI (reference sequence). The DNA for the CDR3 is TGTGCCAGCAGTTACTCTCGGGACACCGGGGACACTGAAGCTTTCTTT. Its protein product is CASSYSRDTGDTEAFF.

The chain recombines TRBV19 with TRBJ1-5; 12 bases align to TRBD1. The CDR3 extends over 15 amino acids. V lost 4 bases and J lost 7; bases outside the gene matches: 5. Germline V gives CDR1 LNHDA, CDR2 SQIVND (reference sequence). The chain's CDR3 is CASSTSGTGGQPQHF. The CDR3 DNA reads TGTGCCAGTAGTACTTCCGGGACAGGGGGCCAGCCCCAGCATTTT.

This clone has a handful of counts. The gene calls are TRBV9 and TRBJ2-5; unclear D gene. Per germline, CDR1 SGDLS and CDR2 YYNGEE. The V end was cut by 7 bases, the J end by 5 bases, with 15 bases between. This CDR3 has 13 amino acids. In nucleotides, the CDR3 is TGTGCCAGCGGGGATGGGGTCGTTGAGACCCAGTACTTC. Encoded protein: CASGDGVVETQYF. Looking up the rest from reference TRBV9 and TRBJ2-5 gives the full variable domain: DSGVTQTPKHLITATGQRVTLRCSPRSGDLSVYWYQQSLDQGLQFLIQYYNGEERAKGNILERFSAQQFPDLHSELNLSSLELGDSALYFCASGDGVVETQYFGPGTRLLVL.

This sequence joins TRBV4-3 and TRBJ2-2, with 9 bases aligning to TRBD2. This CDR3 has 14 residues. CDR1 and CDR2 from the germline V gene are LGHNA and YSLEER. Germline trimming cut 3 bases from V and 6 bases from J; bases unmatched to any gene: 2. CDR3 residues: CASSHWTSAGELFF. CDR3 coding DNA: TGCGCCAGCAGCCATTGGACTAGCGCCGGGGAGCTGTTTTTT.

With regard to this clone: Additional DNA sequences in this sample encode the identical CDR3. The chain recombines TRBV6-5 with TRBJ1-1, with D hard to call. CDR1 and CDR2 from the germline V gene are MNHEY and SVGAGI. This CDR3 spans 13 amino acids. V lost 2 bases to trimming and J lost 3 bases, with 7 bases between them. The CDR3 protein is CASSYTLYTEAFF. In nucleotides, the CDR3 is TGTGCCAGCAGTTACACATTATACACTGAAGCTTTCTTT.

This chain uses TRBV11-1 with TRBJ1-3; D gene unclear. Trimming removed 0 bases at V and 3 bases at J, with 9 bases between. In germline, CDR1 is SGHAT, CDR2 FQDESV (reference sequence). The CDR3 runs 15 residues. The CDR3, as DNA: TGTGCCAGCAGCTTAGCCCCCGGGGTTGGAAACACCATATATTTT. It codes for CASSLAPGVGNTIYF. Combining the CDR3 with reference TRBV11-1 and TRBJ1-3 gives the whole variable domain EAEVAQSPRYKITEKSQAVAFWCDPISGHATLYWYRQILGQGPELLVQFQDESVVDDSQLPKDRFSAERLKGVDSTLKIQPAELGDSAMYLCASSLAPGVGNTIYFGEGSWLTVV.

The rearrangement links TRBV4-3 to TRBJ2-5; D unclear. The CDR3 spans 15 residues. Between the trimmed V and J ends, which lost 4 bases and 5 bases, there was a span of 17 bases. Germline assignment: CDR1 LGHNA and CDR2 YSLEER. The CDR3 is CASSPVHSELETQYF. In DNA form, the CDR3 reads TGCGCCAGCAGCCCCGTCCACAGTGAGCTCGAGACCCAGTACTTC.

V usage is TRBV7-2 and J usage is TRBJ2-2; D is uncertain. This CDR3 is built from 14 residues. Trimming removed 1 base at V and 1 base at J, with 4 bases between. Germline assignment: CDR1 SGHTA and CDR2 FQGNSA. Written as DNA, the CDR3 is TGTGCCAGCAGCTTAGTACAGAACACCGGGGAGCTGTTTTTT. The encoded protein is CASSLVQNTGELFF.

The rearrangement joins TRBV15 to TRBJ1-3; the D is unclear. The germline V gene has CDR1 LNHNV and CDR2 YYDKDF (reference sequence). This CDR3 is built from 14 residues. V dropped 1 base and J dropped 1 base, with 5 bases sitting between them. The CDR3 DNA reads TGTGCCACCAGCAGAGGGGTTTCTGGAAACACCATATATTTT. This codes for CATSRGVSGNTIYF.

This clone is labeled as large. The V and J genes are TRBV19 and TRBJ2-7; the match to TRBD1 covers 8 bases. V shed 5 bases, J shed 2 bases, and the junction held 8 bases outside the gene matches. Per the germline V gene, CDR1 is LNHDA and CDR2 is SQIVND (reference sequence). The CDR3 extends over 15 amino acids. The CDR3 region is CASSGGRTGTYEQYF. CDR3 nucleotides: TGTGCCAGTAGTGGGGGCCGGACAGGGACCTACGAGCAGTACTTC.

V and J are TRBV7-6 and TRBJ2-3, with 10 bases matching TRBD2. CDR1 is SGHVS and CDR2 is FNYEAQ in the germline V gene. This CDR3 has 15 amino acids. After removal of 4 bases from V and 1 base from J, the junction contained 2 bases not matched to a gene. CDR3 residues: CASSSLAGGTDTQYF. The CDR3 DNA reads as TGTGCCAGCAGCTCTCTAGCGGGGGGCACAGATACGCAGTATTTT. Supplemented by reference TRBV7-6 and TRBJ2-3, the full variable domain reads GAGVSQSPRYKVTKRGQDVALRCDPISGHVSLYWYRQALGQGPEFLTYFNYEAQQDKSGLPNDRFSAERPEGSISTLTIQRTEQRDSAMYRCASSSLAGGTDTQYFGPGTRLTVL.

The chain employs TRBV10-3 and TRBJ2-1; D is unresolved. Between the trimmed V and J ends, which lost 2 bases and 4 bases, there was a span of 9 bases. The CDR3 is made up of 14 amino acids. Germline CDR1 is ENHRY and CDR2 is SYGVKD. In nucleotides, the CDR3 is TGTGCCATCAGTGAGGGCTATATTTACAATGAGCAGTTCTTC. It translates to CAISEGYIYNEQFF.

The chain joins TRBV6-4 to TRBJ2-1, with 8 bases aligning to TRBD2. CDR3 length: 16 residues. The V segment lost 0 bases and the J segment 6 bases; nucleotides outside the gene matches: 7. Germline assignment: CDR1 MRHNA and CDR2 SNTAGT. This chain's CDR3 is CASSDSSGSGGNEQFF. The CDR3 nucleotides read TGTGCCAGCAGTGACTCGAGCGGGAGCGGGGGCAATGAGCAGTTCTTC.

The chain couples TRBV5-8 to TRBJ2-7; D is unclear. The germline CDR1 and CDR2 sequences are SGHTS and YDEGEE. CDR3 length equals 15 residues. V dropped 4 bases and J dropped 2 bases, with 16 bases sitting between them. CDR3 nucleotides: TGTGCCAGCAGCGCTTTTTCTGTGTTCCCCTACGAGCAGTACTTC. It is translated as CASSAFSVFPYEQYF.

The chain combines TRBV5-4 with TRBJ1-2; D unclear. CDR3 length: 15 amino acids. Germline V gene lookup returns CDR1 SGHNT and CDR2 YYREEE (reference sequence). Trimming took 0 bases from V and 0 from J, leaving 9 bases between them. CDR3 protein: CASSLVAEANYGYTF. The DNA of the CDR3 is TGTGCCAGCAGCTTGGTGGCAGAAGCTAACTATGGCTACACCTTC.

The chain combines TRBV9 with TRBJ2-3, with 9 positions matching TRBD2. The trim removed 4 bases at V and 5 bases at J, leaving 14 bases unmatched. Germline loops: CDR1 SGDLS, CDR2 YYNGEE. There are 17 residues in the CDR3. The DNA for the CDR3 is TGTGCCAGCAGCCCTGAGGCGGGCGGGGGGGCCGTAGATACGCAGTATTTT. Translated, it gives CASSPEAGGGAVDTQYF.

In this sample, this clone is medium-sized. The V gene is TRBV7-3, the J gene TRBJ2-1, with 7 bases identical to TRBD1. Trimming at V came to 6 bases and at J to 4 bases, leaving 9 bases not matched to a gene. The CDR3 is 15 amino acids. Germline loops: CDR1 SGHTA, CDR2 FQGTGA. The CDR3 nucleotides are TGTGCCAGCAGTTCCCGACAGGGAGTTTACAATGAGCAGTTCTTC. Its translation is CASSSRQGVYNEQFF.

This clone has only a few counts. J is TRBJ2-3 and V is TRBV5-4; 9 bases fit TRBD2. The CDR3 runs 15 residues. Germline CDR1 is SGHNT and CDR2 is YYREEE (reference sequence). After removal of 2 bases from V and 4 bases from J, the junction contained 5 bases not matched to a gene. The CDR3 sequence is CASSFQREVADTQYF. CDR3 in DNA: TGTGCCAGCAGCTTCCAGCGGGAGGTCGCAGATACGCAGTATTTT.

On this clone: The sample has other DNA sequences that encode this CDR3 too. This sequence joins TRBV19 and TRBJ2-2; D is uncertain. Trimming took off 5 bases at V and 3 bases at J, with 4 bases between the two ends. The CDR3 runs 12 residues. CDR1 is LNHDA and CDR2 is SQIVND in the germline V gene (reference sequence). The CDR3 nucleotides are TGTGCCAGTAGTCCCTACACCGGGGAGCTGTTTTTT. Translating gives CASSPYTGELFF.

The chain is built from TRBV5-4 and TRBJ1-1; D gene unclear. V was trimmed by 0 bases and J by 5 bases, leaving 5 bases between them. The CDR3 runs 12 residues. Germline lookup yields CDR1 SGHNT and CDR2 YYREEE (reference sequence). The CDR3 protein is CASSLVGTEAFF. The CDR3 region has the DNA TGTGCCAGCAGCTTGGTGGGGACTGAAGCTTTCTTT.

The CDR3 coding sequence is TGTGCCAGCAGCCCTTGGACTAGCTACAATGAGCAGTTCTTC. It is translated as CASSPWTSYNEQFF. V is TRBV5-4 and J is TRBJ2-1, with TRBD2 matching 7 bases. The J segment lost 3 bases and the V segment lost 4 bases, leaving 4 bases of the junction unmatched. Germline V gives CDR1 SGHNT, CDR2 YYREEE (reference sequence). CDR3 length: 14 amino acids.

The chain is built from TRBV11-3 and TRBJ2-3, with D perhaps being TRBD1 or TRBD2 (6 bases each). CDR3 size: 17 residues. V was shortened by 4 bases and J by 3 bases, with 20 bases between the two germline ends. Germline-derived CDR1 and CDR2 are SGHNT and YENEEA. CDR3 bases: TGTGCCAGCAGCTCCCCGGCCCCGGGGGCGCAAACAGATACGCAGTATTTT. Amino acid sequence: CASSSPAPGAQTDTQYF.

V usage is TRBV5-6 and J usage is TRBJ1-2; D possibly corresponds to TRBD1 (5 bases). Per germline, CDR1 SGHDT and CDR2 YYEEEE. Trimming pared 1 base from V and 1 base from J, leaving 23 bases between. The CDR3 extends over 19 amino acids. For the CDR3, the DNA is TGTGCCAGCAGCTTGTCTCATCTCGTAGGGCAGGGTGATAACTATGGCTACACCTTC. This gives the protein CASSLSHLVGQGDNYGYTF.

This chain uses TRBV2 with TRBJ2-7; no clear D. This CDR3 has 12 amino acids. Germline loops: CDR1 SNHLY, CDR2 FYNNEI. V lost 7 bases to trimming and J lost 3 bases, with 10 bases between them. The CDR3 DNA is TGTGCCAGCATTTCTACCCGCTACGAGCAGTACTTC. Translated, it gives CASISTRYEQYF.

CDR3 nucleotide sequence: TGTGCCAGCAGCTTAGTAGACGGTGACTACGAGCAGTACTTC. Its protein is CASSLVDGDYEQYF. The rearrangement links TRBV7-8 to TRBJ2-7; D gene unclear. CDR1 is SGHVS, CDR2 FQNEAQ, per germline. Trimming shortened V by 1 base and J by 3 bases, and 10 bases separated the two germline ends. The CDR3 sequence is 14 residues long.

The chain combines TRBV19 with TRBJ1-2; D perhaps matches TRBD1 (5 bases). Germline CDR1 and CDR2: LNHDA and SQIVND (reference sequence). Trimming pared 2 bases from V and 0 bases from J, leaving 13 bases between. The CDR3 runs 16 residues. The CDR3: CASSILPGGANYGYTF. The CDR3 DNA is TGTGCCAGTAGTATACTTCCGGGAGGGGCTAACTATGGCTACACCTTC.

Note on this clone: Since a much larger clone is just one base distant, this may be a read error. The chain is built from TRBV7-9 and TRBJ2-2; 10 bases map to TRBD2. Germline assignment: CDR1 SEHNR and CDR2 FQNEAQ (reference sequence). The CDR3 spans 16 residues. V shed 2 bases and J 5 bases; nucleotides not matched to a gene: 5. The CDR3 DNA reads TGTGCCAGCAGCTTATCAAGCGGGGGGGGGACCGGGGAGCTGTTTTTT. Residues: CASSLSSGGGTGELFF. Together with reference TRBV7-9 and TRBJ2-2, the CDR3 gives the full variable domain: DTGVSQNPRHKITKRGQNVTFRCDPISEHNRLYWYRQTLGQGPEFLTYFQNEAQLEKSRLLSDRFSAERPKGSFSTLEIQRTEQGDSAMYLCASSLSSGGGTGELFFGEGSRLTVL.

To note about this clone: At one end, the junction sequence differs from germline, possibly due to a read error. The V call is TRBV11-3, the J call TRBJ2-7; 10 positions match TRBD2. The CDR3 is 13 residues long. Germline CDR1 SGHNT, CDR2 YENEEA. CDR3 region: CASSFTGGLALDF. The CDR3 nucleotides read TGTGCCAGCAGCTTTACAGGGGGACTAGCGCTGGACTTC.

The rearrangement uses TRBV19 and TRBJ1-1; no clear D gene. Germline-derived CDR1 and CDR2 are LNHDA and SQIVND (reference sequence). Trimming took off 4 bases at V and 2 bases at J, with 11 bases between the two ends. The CDR3 length is 14 residues. The CDR3 region is CASSNGVLNTEAFF. The CDR3 DNA follows: TGTGCCAGTAGTAATGGGGTCCTAAACACTGAAGCTTTCTTT.

The rearrangement links TRBV28 to TRBJ2-6; possible D gene TRBD1, 5 bases. This CDR3 region has 15 residues. Germline V gives CDR1 MDHEN, CDR2 SYDVKM. V lost 0 bases and J 3 bases, leaving 6 bases between the germline ends. CDR3 protein: CASSLWGRGANVLTF. The CDR3 coding sequence is TGTGCCAGCAGTTTATGGGGGCGTGGGGCCAACGTCCTGACTTTC.